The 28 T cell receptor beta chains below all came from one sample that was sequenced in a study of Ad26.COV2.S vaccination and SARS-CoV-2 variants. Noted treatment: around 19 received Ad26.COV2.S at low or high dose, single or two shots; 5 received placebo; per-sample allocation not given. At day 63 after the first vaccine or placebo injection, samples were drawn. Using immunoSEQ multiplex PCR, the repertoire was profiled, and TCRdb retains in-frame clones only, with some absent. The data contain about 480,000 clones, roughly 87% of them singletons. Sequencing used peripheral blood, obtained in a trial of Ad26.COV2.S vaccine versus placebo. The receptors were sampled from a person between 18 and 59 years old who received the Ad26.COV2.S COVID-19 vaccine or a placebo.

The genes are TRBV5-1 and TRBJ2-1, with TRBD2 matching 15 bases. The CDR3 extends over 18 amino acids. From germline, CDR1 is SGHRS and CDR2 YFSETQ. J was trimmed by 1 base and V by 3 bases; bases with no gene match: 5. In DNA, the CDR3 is TGCGCCAGCAGCTCCCGGACTAGCGGGAGGGGTTCCTACAATGAGCAGTTCTTC. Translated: CASSSRTSGRGSYNEQFF.

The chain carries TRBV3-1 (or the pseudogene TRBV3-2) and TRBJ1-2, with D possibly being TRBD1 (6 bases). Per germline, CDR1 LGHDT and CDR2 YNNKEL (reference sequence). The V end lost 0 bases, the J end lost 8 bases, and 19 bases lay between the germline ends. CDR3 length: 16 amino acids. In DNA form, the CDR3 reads TGTGCCAGCAGCCAAGATCCCGGGGGGCCCCTTGGCGGCTACACCTTC. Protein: CASSQDPGGPLGGYTF.

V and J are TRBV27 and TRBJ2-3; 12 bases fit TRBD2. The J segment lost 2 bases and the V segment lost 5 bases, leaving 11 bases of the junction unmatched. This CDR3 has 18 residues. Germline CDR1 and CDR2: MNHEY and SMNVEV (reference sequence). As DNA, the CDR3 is TGTGCCAGCAGTCCTCCCCCGACTAGCGGGAGTCCCACAGATACGCAGTATTTT. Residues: CASSPPPTSGSPTDTQYF.

CDR3 amino acids: CASSQKGLAHNEQFF. The CDR3 coding sequence is TGTGCCAGCAGCCAAAAGGGGCTAGCCCACAATGAGCAGTTCTTC. The V and J genes are TRBV7-9 and TRBJ2-1; D might be TRBD1 or TRBD2, each matching 5 bases. This CDR3 region has 15 residues. The germline CDR1 and CDR2 sequences are SEHNR and FQNEAQ (reference sequence). V shed 5 bases and J shed 5 bases, with 16 bases lying between them.

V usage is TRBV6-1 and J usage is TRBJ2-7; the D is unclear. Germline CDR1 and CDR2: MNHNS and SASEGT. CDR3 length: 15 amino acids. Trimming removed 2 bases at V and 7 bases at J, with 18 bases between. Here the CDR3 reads CASSESALAANEQYF. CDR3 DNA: TGTGCCAGCAGTGAATCCGCGTTGGCAGCTAATGAGCAGTACTTC.

CDR3 coding DNA: TGTGCCAGCAGCCAAGGATTCGGAGGCACTGAAGCTTTCTTT. It yields the protein CASSQGFGGTEAFF. The V gene is TRBV5-6, the J gene TRBJ1-1; unclear D gene. V lost 4 bases and J 4 bases, leaving 14 bases between the germline ends. CDR1 SGHDT and CDR2 YYEEEE come from the germline V gene. The CDR3 contains 14 residues. The full variable domain, completed using reference TRBV5-6 and TRBJ1-1, is DAGVTQSPTHLIKTRGQQVTLRCSPKSGHDTVSWYQQALGQGPQFIFQYYEEEERQRGNFPDRFSGHQFPNYSSELNVNALLLGDSALYLCASSQGFGGTEAFFGQGTRLTVV.

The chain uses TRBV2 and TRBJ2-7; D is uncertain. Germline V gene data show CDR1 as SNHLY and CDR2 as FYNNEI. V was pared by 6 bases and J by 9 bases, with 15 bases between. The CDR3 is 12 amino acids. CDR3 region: CASSPPRLGQYF. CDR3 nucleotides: TGTGCCAGCAGCCCCCCAAGGTTGGGGCAGTACTTC. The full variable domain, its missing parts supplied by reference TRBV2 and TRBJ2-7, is EPEVTQTPSHQVTQMGQEVILRCVPISNHLYFYWYRQILGQKVEFLVSFYNNEISEKSEIFDDQFSVERPDGSNFTLKIRSTKLEDSAMYFCASSPPRLGQYFGPGTRLTVT.

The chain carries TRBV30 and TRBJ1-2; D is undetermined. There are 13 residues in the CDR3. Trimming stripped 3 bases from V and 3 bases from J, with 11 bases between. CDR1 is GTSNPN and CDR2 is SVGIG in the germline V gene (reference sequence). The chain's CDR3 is CAWRFPVDYGYTF. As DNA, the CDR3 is TGTGCCTGGAGGTTCCCGGTTGACTATGGCTACACCTTC.

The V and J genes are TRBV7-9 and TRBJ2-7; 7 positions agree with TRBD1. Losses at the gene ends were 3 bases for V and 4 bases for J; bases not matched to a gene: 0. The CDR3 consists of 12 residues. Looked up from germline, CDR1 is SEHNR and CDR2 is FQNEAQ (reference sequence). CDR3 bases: TGTGCCAGCAGCTTGGGACAGTACGAGCAGTACTTC. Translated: CASSLGQYEQYF.

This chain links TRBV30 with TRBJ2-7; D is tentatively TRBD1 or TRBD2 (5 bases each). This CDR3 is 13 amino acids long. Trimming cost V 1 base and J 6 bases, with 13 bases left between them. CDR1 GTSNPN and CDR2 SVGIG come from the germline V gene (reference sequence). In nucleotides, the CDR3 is TGTGCCTGGAGTGAGGGAGCGAGGGGCGAGCAGTACTTC. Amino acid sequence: CAWSEGARGEQYF.

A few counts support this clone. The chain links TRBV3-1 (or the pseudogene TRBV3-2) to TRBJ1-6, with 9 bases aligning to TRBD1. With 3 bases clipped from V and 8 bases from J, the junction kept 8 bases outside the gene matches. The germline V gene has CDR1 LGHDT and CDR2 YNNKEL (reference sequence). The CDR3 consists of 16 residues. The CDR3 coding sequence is TGTGCCAGCAGCCAGTGGTTGGGACAGGGCGATTCACCCCTCCACTTT. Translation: CASSQWLGQGDSPLHF.

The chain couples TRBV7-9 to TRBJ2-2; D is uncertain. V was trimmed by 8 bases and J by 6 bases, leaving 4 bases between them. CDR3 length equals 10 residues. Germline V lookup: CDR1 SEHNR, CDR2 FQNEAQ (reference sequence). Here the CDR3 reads CASWAGELFF. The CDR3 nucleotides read TGTGCCAGCTGGGCCGGGGAGCTGTTTTTT.

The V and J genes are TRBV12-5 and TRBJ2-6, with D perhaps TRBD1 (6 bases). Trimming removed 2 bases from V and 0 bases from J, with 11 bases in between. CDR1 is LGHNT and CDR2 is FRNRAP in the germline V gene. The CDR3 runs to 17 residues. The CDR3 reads CASGLSTGSSGANVLTF. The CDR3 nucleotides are TGTGCTAGTGGTTTGTCGACAGGCAGCTCTGGGGCCAACGTCCTGACTTTC.

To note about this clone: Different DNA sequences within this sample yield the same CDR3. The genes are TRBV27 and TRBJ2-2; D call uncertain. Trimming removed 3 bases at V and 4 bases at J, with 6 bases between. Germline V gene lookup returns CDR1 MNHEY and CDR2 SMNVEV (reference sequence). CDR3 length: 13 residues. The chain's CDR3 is CASSLGRTGELFF. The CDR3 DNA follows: TGTGCCAGCAGTTTGGGCCGCACCGGGGAGCTGTTTTTT.

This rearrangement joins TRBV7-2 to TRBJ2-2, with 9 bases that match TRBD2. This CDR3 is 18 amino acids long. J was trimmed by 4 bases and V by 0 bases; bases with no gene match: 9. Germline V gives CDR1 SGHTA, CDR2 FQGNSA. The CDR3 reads CASSLAISSGIFTGELFF. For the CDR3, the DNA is TGTGCCAGCAGCTTAGCGATTTCTAGCGGGATTTTCACCGGGGAGCTGTTTTTT.

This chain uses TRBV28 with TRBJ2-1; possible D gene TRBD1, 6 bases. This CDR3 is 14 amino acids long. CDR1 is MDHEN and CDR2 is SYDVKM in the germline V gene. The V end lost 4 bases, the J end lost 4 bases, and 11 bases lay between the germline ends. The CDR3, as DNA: TGTGCCAGCAGTTCACAGGGTGGGTACAATGAGCAGTTCTTC. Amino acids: CASSSQGGYNEQFF. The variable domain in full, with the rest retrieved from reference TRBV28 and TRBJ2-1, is DVKVTQSSRYLVKRTGEKVFLECVQDMDHENMFWYRQDPGLGLRLIYFSYDVKMKEKGDIPEGYSVSREKKERFSLILESASTNQTSMYLCASSSQGGYNEQFFGPGTRLTVL.

This CDR3 reads CASTLLAGEQFF. The CDR3 DNA follows: TGTGCCAGCACCCTGCTAGCGGGAGAGCAGTTCTTC. The chain combines TRBV12-3 or TRBV12-4 with TRBJ2-1; 9 bases line up with TRBD2. The trim removed 7 bases at V and 10 bases at J, leaving 5 bases unmatched. The CDR3 is made up of 12 amino acids.

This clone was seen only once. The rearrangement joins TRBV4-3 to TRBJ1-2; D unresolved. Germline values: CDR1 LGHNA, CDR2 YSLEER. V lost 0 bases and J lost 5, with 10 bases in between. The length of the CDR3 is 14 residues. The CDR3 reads CASSQDLSGYGYTF. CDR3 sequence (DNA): TGCGCCAGCAGCCAAGATTTGTCGGGATATGGCTACACCTTC.

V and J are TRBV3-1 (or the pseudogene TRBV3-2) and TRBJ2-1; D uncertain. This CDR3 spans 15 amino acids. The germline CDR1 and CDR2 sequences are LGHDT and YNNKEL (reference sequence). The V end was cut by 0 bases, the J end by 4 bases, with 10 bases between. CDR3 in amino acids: CASSQDPGTYNEQFF. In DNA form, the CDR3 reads TGTGCCAGCAGCCAAGATCCTGGCACGTACAATGAGCAGTTCTTC.

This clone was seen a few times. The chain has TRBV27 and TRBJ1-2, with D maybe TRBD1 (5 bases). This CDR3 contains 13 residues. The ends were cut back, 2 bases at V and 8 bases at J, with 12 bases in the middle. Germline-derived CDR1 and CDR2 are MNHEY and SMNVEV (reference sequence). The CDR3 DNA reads TGTGCCAGCAGTTTAGGCAGGGACCGCGGCTACACCTTC. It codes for CASSLGRDRGYTF.

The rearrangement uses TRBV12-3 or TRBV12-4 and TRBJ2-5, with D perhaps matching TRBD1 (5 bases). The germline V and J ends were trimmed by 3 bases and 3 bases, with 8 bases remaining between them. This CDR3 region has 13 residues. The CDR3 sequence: CASSFRVEETQYF. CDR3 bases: TGTGCCAGCAGTTTCAGGGTTGAAGAGACCCAGTACTTC.

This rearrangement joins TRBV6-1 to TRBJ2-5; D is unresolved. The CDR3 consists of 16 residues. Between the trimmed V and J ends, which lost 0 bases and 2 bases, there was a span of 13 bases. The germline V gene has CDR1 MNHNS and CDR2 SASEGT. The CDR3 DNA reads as TGTGCCAGCAGTGAAGCAGGGTTCCCCCCTCAAGAGACCCAGTACTTC. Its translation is CASSEAGFPPQETQYF.

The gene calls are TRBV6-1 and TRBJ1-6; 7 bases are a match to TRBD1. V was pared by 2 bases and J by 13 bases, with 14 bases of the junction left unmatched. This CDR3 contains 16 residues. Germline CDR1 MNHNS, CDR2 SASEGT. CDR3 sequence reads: CASSELVGWDSKPLHF. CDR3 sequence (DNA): TGTGCCAGCAGTGAACTGGTAGGGTGGGACAGTAAGCCCCTCCACTTT.

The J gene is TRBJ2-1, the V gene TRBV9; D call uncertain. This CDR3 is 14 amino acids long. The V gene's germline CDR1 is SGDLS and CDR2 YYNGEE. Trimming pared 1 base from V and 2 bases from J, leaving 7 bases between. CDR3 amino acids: CASSVSGTYNEQFF. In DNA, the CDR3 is TGTGCCAGCAGCGTATCCGGAACCTACAATGAGCAGTTCTTC. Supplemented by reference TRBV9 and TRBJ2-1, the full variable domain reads DSGVTQTPKHLITATGQRVTLRCSPRSGDLSVYWYQQSLDQGLQFLIQYYNGEERAKGNILERFSAQQFPDLHSELNLSSLELGDSALYFCASSVSGTYNEQFFGPGTRLTVL.

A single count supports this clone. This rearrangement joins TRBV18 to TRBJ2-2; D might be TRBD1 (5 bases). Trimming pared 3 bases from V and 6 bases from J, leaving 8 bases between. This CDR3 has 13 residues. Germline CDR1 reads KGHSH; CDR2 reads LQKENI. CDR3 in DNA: TGTGCCAGCTCACCCAGGGTCTCCGGGGAGCTGTTTTTT. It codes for CASSPRVSGELFF.

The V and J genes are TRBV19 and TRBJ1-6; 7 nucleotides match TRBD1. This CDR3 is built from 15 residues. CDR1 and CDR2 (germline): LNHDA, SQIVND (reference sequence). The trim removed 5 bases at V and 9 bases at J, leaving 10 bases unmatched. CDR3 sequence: CASSPDSKGASPLHF. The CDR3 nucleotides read TGTGCCAGTAGTCCCGACTCAAAGGGGGCTTCACCCCTCCACTTT.

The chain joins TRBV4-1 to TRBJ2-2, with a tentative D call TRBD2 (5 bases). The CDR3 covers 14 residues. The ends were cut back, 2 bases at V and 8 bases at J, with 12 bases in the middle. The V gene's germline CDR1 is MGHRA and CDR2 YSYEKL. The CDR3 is CASSQIRGGGELFF. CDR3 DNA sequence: TGCGCCAGCAGCCAAATAAGAGGAGGAGGGGAGCTGTTTTTT.

The CDR3 sequence: CASSLGPRDPEQYF. The DNA for the CDR3 is TGTGCCAGCAGCTTGGGGCCCCGGGATCCCGAGCAGTACTTC. This chain joins TRBV5-4 and TRBJ2-7, with TRBD2 as a possible D gene (5 bases). V was cut by 0 bases and J by 6 bases, with 13 bases left in between. Germline CDR1 SGHNT, CDR2 YYREEE (reference sequence). CDR3 length: 14 amino acids.